This record looks at one T cell receptor (beta chain) sequence and its context. This clonotype came up a few times. Its antigen is currently not known. There are no base qualities to consult, and no much larger clone falls within one base. This record comes from a study of response to subunit inactivated influenza vaccine (dated by TCRdb to the late 2010s). Study-level background: Deep quantitative profiling of the T cell receptor repertoire was used in the study to follow responses to a trivalent subunit inactivated influenza vaccine. General study outcomes and caveats: According to the authors, only a limited number of new T cells may be recruited by each seasonal influenza vaccination.

To prepare the library, RT-PCR was applied. The instrument given in TCRdb is Illumina HiSeq 2500. TCRdb itself trimmed the public reads at Q25 with fastp, ran MiXCR and retained productive beta chains. Identical CDR3 proteins give one entry, which carries the most common genes and DNA. The sample table records about 570,000 distinct CDR3 sequences; roughly 12% of these occur just once. The ten largest clones add up to 11% of the sample. The CDR3 has 14 amino acids, counting the end cysteine and phenylalanine. Here the CDR3 DNA is all that survives: 42 bases in frame from base 1. For this chain, trimming is 7 bases at the V end and 9 bases at the J end, and the number of junction bases without a gene match is 8. These records were also assigned to another study, of T cells expressing NK-cell markers. In that second paper, the authors write: TCR beta cDNA libraries were made by 5'RACE template switching that added a universal primer site and unique molecular identifiers. TCR beta-chain repertoires were profiled in sorted CD3+CD56+NKG2C+, CD3+CD56+NKG2C- and CD3+CD56-NKG2C+ T-cell subsets from several donors. Seven of the eight sequenced donors were HCMV-seropositive and one was HCMV-seronegative. In several experiments an anti-gammadeltaTCR antibody was added to restrict sorting to alphabetaTCR-expressing T cells. In six donors, the dominant CD3+CD56+NKG2C+ clonotypes ranked among the top 10 CD8+ clonotypes, making up roughly 1.0-7.0% of CD8+ T cells. Those dominant clonotypes were again the most abundant among CD3+CD56-NKG2C+ cells in a few donors, at about 25-65%. Whether the expanded NKG2C-expressing T cell clones were specific for HCMV antigens remained unclear. The study sequenced eight donors, all healthy volunteers chosen at random: three men and five women. HCMV-specific IgG was detected in serum with a commercial ELISA kit to determine HCMV serostatus. Ficoll density gradient centrifugation was used to isolate peripheral blood mononuclear cells from blood. For more than five donors, bulk peripheral blood T-cell repertoires were additionally sequenced from unsorted PBMC. Synthesis of cDNA was primed from the TCR beta constant segment and was followed by two consecutive PCR amplification steps. Sequencing of the libraries produced 2 x 150 bp reads on Illumina HiSeq 2000/2500, MiSeq or NextSeq. MIGEC was used to demultiplex reads and group the reads by UMI, and MiTCR was used to assemble and quantify clonotypes. To exclude erroneous sequences, only TCR cDNA sequences supported by at least two reads were retained. The tcR package was used for downstream repertoire analysis, and clonotypes were matched between fractions using CDR3 nucleotide sequence together with V segment. Antigen specificity was annotated against VDJdb with VDJmatch, allowing one amino acid substitution in CDR3.

The source is a man aged 45-65 years who received an inactivated influenza vaccine. Donor details come from another sample of the same person, matched by shared clones. Sequenced here: PBMCs from blood, sampled on the day of vaccination. The rearranged chain carries TRBV12-3 or TRBV12-4 and TRBJ2-1; TRBD2 fits 11 bases in the junction. The CDR3 protein is CASIPTSGIGEQFF. The sequenced DNA: TGTGCCAGCATCCCGACTAGCGGGATTGGTGAGCAGTTCTTC.